Shown below are 2 T cell receptor beta chains from a single sample sequenced in a study of T cell responses to AZD1222 COVID-19 vaccine. Clones were read by immunoSEQ multiplex PCR, and TCRdb kept only the in-frame ones, dropping some. Of 82,000 or so clones listed, roughly 90% are singletons. Sequences were derived from peripheral blood, sampled on day 0 of AZD1222 vaccination. All receptors derive from an adult in good health.

The V call is TRBV24-1, the J call TRBJ1-5; D perhaps matches TRBD1 (6 bases). From germline, CDR1 is KGHDR and CDR2 SFDVKD. The CDR3 has 15 amino acids. V was pared by 3 bases and J by 3 bases, with 11 bases between. CDR3 bases: TGTGCCACCAGTGATCCCGGACAGACCAATCAGCCCCAGCATTTT. It specifies CATSDPGQTNQPQHF.

The chain joins TRBV5-1 to TRBJ2-3, with TRBD2 matching over 11 bases. The germline CDR1 and CDR2 sequences are SGHRS and YFSETQ. The CDR3 runs 16 residues. The junction had 5 bases not matched to a gene; V was cut back by 1 base and J by 4 bases. Written as DNA, the CDR3 is TGCGCCAGCAGCTTGAAGCCTAGCGGGGGGTCAGATACGCAGTATTTT. It specifies CASSLKPSGGSDTQYF.